This T cell receptor beta chain was identified during a study of shared clonotypes between healthy human individuals (dated by TCRdb to between 2020 and 2021). Background on the whole study: A couple of women and a few men aged 18 to 49 years were included in the cohort. Per donor, three plates each were used for CD4 naive and CD4 memory, two for CD8 naive, and one for CD8 memory. Blood TCR repertoires of a handful of healthy adults were deeply sequenced to estimate repertoire size and the extent of clonotype sharing between individuals. Different laboratories and diverse techniques were used to prepare libraries and sequence TCR repertoires, to increase sequencing depth and limit assay-specific biases. Between about 0.8 and 9.5 billion PBMCs per donor were obtained by leukapheresis. Here is what the overall study found, with its caveats: Naive subsets generally had larger estimated clonotype richness than memory subsets. Around 5.4% of naive CD4, around 3.6% of naive CD8, 2.3% of memory CD4, and around 0.4% of memory CD8 clonotypes were shared across several donors. Incomplete sequencing was indicated by rarefaction of sorted-subset datasets, despite the large sequencing depth. Pairwise subsampling indicated that sequencing depth was expected to affect the degree of clonotype sharing among donors. Higher generation probabilities were observed for clonotypes shared by all four sorted-subset donors than for non-shared clonotypes. Only blood was sampled, and tissue TCR repertoires likely differ from those in blood. Because the study included a small number of donors, the genetic and exposure-history diversity represented was limited.

The germline V gene encodes CDR1 LNHDA and CDR2 SQIVND (reference sequence). The CDR3 spans 15 residues, from the cysteine through the phenylalanine. The entry retains the CDR3 DNA only, 45 bases that are in frame from base 1. Using the deep immunoSEQ assay, multiplex PCR amplified TCR CDR3 regions from genomic DNA. Extracted genomic DNA from each cell subset was distributed evenly across all wells of several immunoSEQ 96-well plates, and each plate was treated as a replicate. For sorted subsets, about 200 ng genomic DNA, equal to 30,000 to 35,000 T cell genomes, was loaded into each replicate PCR. Purified libraries were quantified with a Qubit 3.0 fluorometer, sized on a Bioanalyzer 2100, and re-quantified with the KAPA Library Quantification kit. Each immunoSEQ 96-well plate was sequenced on its own single-read 150-cycle Illumina NextSeq 550 flow cell. The original methods were these. Because only junctional sequences without quality scores were contained in the immunoSEQ output, filtering matching that applied to full-length reads could not be performed. Sequences were annotated with PyIR, a Python wrapper for IgBLAST v1.9, and V/J genes and CDR3 were assigned using IMGT germline references. Reads were filtered out if the reads had weak V/J assignments (E-value above 1e-6), no CDR3, stop codons, out-of-frame junctions, or ambiguous translated residues. A V3J clonotype was defined by an identical inferred V gene, J gene, and CDR3 amino acid sequence. To compute the percentage overlap between repertoires, the number of shared unique clonotypes was divided by the size of the smaller repertoire. Repertoire richness was assessed with RTK rarefaction, the Chao1 estimator, and Recon v2.1 estimates of unobserved clonotypes. For all TCRbeta clonotypes obtained by the gDNA method from a few donors, generation probabilities were computed with OLGA. The source is immuneACCESS, and TCRdb retained only in-frame sequences with V and J called. Part of the clones is not carried over; for the studies checked, unresolved V genes explain less than half of this, and the remainder is unexplained. The V and J calls and clone size were taken over from that table, and D and trimming were inferred from the DNA. A total of around 550,000 clones appear in this sample, less than 96% of them only once. The ten largest clones represent about 0.064% of the sample.

Regarding this clone: Its antigen is currently not known. No qualities accompany the bases; no much larger clone lies one base away.

Healthy HIV-negative adults with no recently reported acute infections or vaccinations were included as donors. All donors were Caucasian adults living in Nashville, Tennessee, USA. CD4+ T cells were enriched by magnetic negative selection, after which naive cells were positively selected on CD45RA and the negative fraction was taken as the memory subset. After blood collection by leukapheresis, PBMCs were isolated using Ficoll-Histopaque density gradient centrifugation and then cryopreserved in the vapor phase of liquid nitrogen. Purity and quantity of every magnetically sorted T cell population were checked by analytical flow cytometry. Each sorted fraction had its genomic DNA isolated and then quantified by UV absorbance on a Nanodrop 2000c.

The sequence was obtained from a woman aged 25 to 39 in good health. The chain links TRBV19 with TRBJ2-5; the central 7 bases match TRBD1. The closer fit of TRBJ2-7 to the DNA end suggests the J call may be wrong. What was sequenced was naive CD4+ T cells sorted from blood. The intended sense of this specimen's cell subset or site label: CD45RA+ positively selected. The CDR3 amino acid sequence is: CATSSWDRDSYEQYF. The DNA sequence reads TGTGCCACCAGCTCCTGGGACAGAGATTCCTACGAGCAGTACTTC.